A single sample is the source of the 7 T cell receptor beta chains below, sequenced in a study of cytomegalovirus exposure and HLA in healthy donors. PCR amplification relied on 60 Vbeta primers (plus 13 Jbeta primers). The table came from immunoSEQ multiplex PCR; TCRdb's copy has only in-frame clones and leaves some out. Among more than 65,000 clones listed, roughly four fifths were seen once. Sequencing was performed on PBMCs. The origin of the receptors is a man aged 18 to 35 in good health and CMV-seronegative.

This chain joins TRBV7-8 and TRBJ2-5; D ambiguous. This CDR3 is built from 12 residues. V was trimmed by 1 base and J by 5 bases, leaving 5 bases between them. Germline V gene sequence: CDR1 SGHVS, CDR2 FQNEAQ. DNA for the CDR3: TGTGCCAGCAGCTTAGTTCGGGAGACCCAGTACTTC. Its translation is CASSLVRETQYF.

V is TRBV28 and J is TRBJ2-1, with D perhaps matching TRBD1 (5 bases). The CDR3 has 13 residues. Trimming shortened V by 1 base and J by 7 bases, and 8 bases separated the two germline ends. CDR1 and CDR2 from the germline V gene are MDHEN and SYDVKM. The CDR3 bases are TGTGCCAGCAGTTTATACCAGGGTAATGAGCAGTTCTTC. Translating it yields CASSLYQGNEQFF.

The V call is TRBV19, the J call TRBJ2-1, with D possibly TRBD1 on 6 matching bases. The CDR3 is 15 residues long. V was clipped by 5 bases and J by 0 bases, with 11 bases between them. The germline CDR1 and CDR2 sequences are LNHDA and SQIVND (reference sequence). The CDR3 reads CASSLDRSSYNEQFF. In DNA form, the CDR3 reads TGTGCCAGTAGTCTCGACAGGAGCTCCTACAATGAGCAGTTCTTC.

The chain carries TRBV2 and TRBJ2-7; the D gene is possibly TRBD1 (5 bases). The V gene's germline CDR1 is SNHLY and CDR2 FYNNEI. The germline V and J ends were trimmed by 8 bases and 2 bases, with 13 bases remaining between them. The CDR3 sequence is 13 residues long. In DNA, the CDR3 is TGTGCCAGCCGCATTACAGGAGCCTACGAGCAGTACTTC. This gives the protein CASRITGAYEQYF.

The rearrangement links TRBV30 to TRBJ1-4; 9 bases match TRBD1. V lost 2 bases, J lost 2 bases, and 6 bases stayed unmatched. In germline, CDR1 is GTSNPN, CDR2 SVGIG (reference sequence). The CDR3 is 16 amino acids. The CDR3: CAWSTPTGGTNEKLFF. The CDR3, as DNA: TGTGCCTGGAGTACCCCTACAGGGGGCACTAATGAAAAACTGTTTTTT.

This chain links TRBV29-1 with TRBJ1-4, with unresolved D. V gave up 6 bases and J gave up 8 bases, with 16 bases separating them. The CDR3 length is 13 residues. The germline CDR1 and CDR2 sequences are SQVTM and ANQGSEA. The CDR3: CSVKNDSGEKLFF. Written as DNA, the CDR3 is TGCAGCGTGAAAAACGATTCAGGCGAAAAACTGTTTTTT.

This sequence joins TRBV4-1 and TRBJ2-3; a weak D match, TRBD1 (6 bases). Trimming cost V 1 base and J 4 bases, with 12 bases left between them. The germline V gene encodes CDR1 MGHRA and CDR2 YSYEKL. The CDR3 consists of 15 residues. In DNA form, the CDR3 reads TGCGCCAGCAGCCAAGGGGGGCTAGCCCCAGATACGCAGTATTTT. Amino acid sequence: CASSQGGLAPDTQYF.